These 22 T cell receptor beta chains were all obtained from the same sample, sequenced in a study of CD8 T cells in Susac syndrome. A quantity of about 0.45 to 1 ug RNA underwent reverse transcription using random hexamers. TCRdb ran MiXCR on the immunoSEQ multiplex PCR reads and lists one entry per CDR3 protein. Of 250,000 or so distinct CDR3 sequences in the sample, 85% to 95% are singletons; the top ten hold 0.06% to 0.08%. Sequenced sample: CD4+ T cells from PBMCs. The receptors derive from a human donor with multiple sclerosis.

This chain uses TRBV30 with TRBJ2-5; D perhaps matches TRBD2 (6 bases). This CDR3 is 14 amino acids long. The germline CDR1 and CDR2 sequences are GTSNPN and SVGIG (reference sequence). Between the trimmed V and J ends, which lost 6 bases and 2 bases, there was a span of 16 bases. DNA for the CDR3: TGTGCCTGCCGTGACGGGGACTCTCAAGAGACCCAGTACTTC. It specifies CACRDGDSQETQYF.

The gene calls are TRBV18 and TRBJ2-1, with 7 bases matching TRBD2. With 2 bases clipped from V and 8 bases from J, the junction kept 6 bases outside the gene matches. The CDR3 spans 14 residues. Germline CDR1 is KGHSH and CDR2 is LQKENI. CDR3 residues: CASSPGAGADEQFF. CDR3 in DNA: TGTGCCAGCTCACCAGGGGCGGGAGCCGATGAGCAGTTCTTC.

The genes are TRBV14 and TRBJ2-1; D is ambiguous. Per germline, CDR1 SGHDN and CDR2 FVKESK. V gave up 3 bases and J gave up 13 bases, with 13 bases separating them. CDR3 length: 12 residues. The CDR3: CASSQSGRLQFF. For the CDR3, the DNA is TGTGCCAGCAGCCAGTCGGGCAGGCTTCAGTTCTTC.

The gene calls are TRBV3-1 and TRBJ2-6; D uncertain. The CDR3 extends over 17 amino acids. With 1 base removed from V and 0 bases from J, the gap between germline ends came to 10 bases. CDR1 is LGHDT, CDR2 YNNKEL, per germline (reference sequence). The CDR3 reads CASSQAGRRSGANVLTF. As DNA, the CDR3 is TGTGCCAGCAGCCAAGCAGGAAGGCGCTCTGGGGCCAACGTCCTGACTTTC.

This clonotype was seen a single time. This chain uses TRBV20-1 with TRBJ2-1; 11 bases match TRBD2. CDR3 size: 16 residues. The V and J ends lost 3 bases and 6 bases, in that order; junction bases with no gene match: 10. CDR1 and CDR2 from the germline V gene are DFQATT and SNEGSKA (reference sequence). The CDR3 DNA sequence: TGCAGTGCTAGGTTTCGTAGCGGGAGGGTTATCAATGAGCAGTTCTTC. Translation: CSARFRSGRVINEQFF.

The chain carries TRBV6-1 and TRBJ2-7; no firm D call. The V end was cut by 1 base, the J end by 0 bases, with 7 bases between. Germline lookup yields CDR1 MNHNS and CDR2 SASEGT. The CDR3 totals 14 residues. For the CDR3, the DNA is TGTGCCAGCAGTGAAGACAGCCACTCCTACGAGCAGTACTTC. Amino acids: CASSEDSHSYEQYF.

This clonotype has only a few counts. The CDR3 DNA is TGTGCCAGCAGCTTAGGCCCCTTCTACGAGCAGTACTTC. Translation gives CASSLGPFYEQYF. The chain recombines TRBV7-6 with TRBJ2-7; no reliable D call. Germline V gene lookup returns CDR1 SGHVS and CDR2 FNYEAQ. The CDR3 is made up of 13 amino acids. V lost 1 base to trimming and J lost 3 bases, with 7 bases between them.

The V and J genes are TRBV5-4 and TRBJ2-1; D is perhaps TRBD2 (7 bases). Germline V lookup: CDR1 SGHNT, CDR2 YYREEE (reference sequence). This CDR3 comprises 16 residues. V lost 0 bases and J lost 10, with 20 bases in between. The chain's CDR3 is CASSLGGRGSAEEQFF. Here the CDR3 DNA reads TGTGCCAGCAGCTTGGGGGGGAGGGGGTCCGCGGAAGAGCAGTTCTTC.

The chain couples TRBV10-3 to TRBJ2-6; D is undetermined. This CDR3 spans 20 amino acids. CDR1 is ENHRY, CDR2 SYGVKD, per germline. Trimming removed 2 bases at V and 0 bases at J, with 20 bases between. CDR3 DNA sequence: TGTGCCATCAGTGAGGTTCAGGCGCGCGTCCATCTCTCTGGGGCCAACGTCCTGACTTTC. Translation gives CAISEVQARVHLSGANVLTF.

Concerning this clonotype itself: Germline and junction disagree at one end, which may indicate a read error. This chain connects TRBV19 to TRBJ2-1; D possibly matches TRBD1 or TRBD2 (5 bases each). Germline CDR1 reads LNHDA; CDR2 reads SQIVND (reference sequence). The CDR3 totals 18 residues. The CDR3 nucleotides are TGTGCCAGTACTATAGGTCCCCTCAGCCGGGACCCTTACAATGAGCAGTTCTTC. It specifies CASTIGPLSRDPYNEQFF.

This chain connects TRBV4-2 to TRBJ2-2, with 12 positions matching TRBD1. This CDR3 has 18 residues. Germline V gene data show CDR1 as LGHNA and CDR2 as YNFKEQ. Trimming cost V 1 base and J 4 bases; bases outside gene matches: 7. CDR3: CASSQAGTGGLGTGELFF. Written as DNA, the CDR3 is TGTGCCAGCAGCCAAGCCGGGACAGGGGGCCTAGGCACCGGGGAGCTGTTTTTT.

This chain joins TRBV18 and TRBJ2-3; no clear D gene. The length of the CDR3 is 14 residues. The germline gives CDR1 KGHSH, CDR2 LQKENI. The V gene lost 2 bases and the J gene lost 2 bases, with 8 bases spanning the gap. The CDR3 here is CASSPKGHTDTQYF. The CDR3 coding sequence is TGTGCCAGCTCACCAAAAGGGCACACAGATACGCAGTATTTT.

The chain employs TRBV24-1 and TRBJ2-5, with D possibly TRBD2 on 6 matching bases. Trimming removed 4 bases at V and 3 bases at J, with 8 bases between. The CDR3 has 13 residues. Germline CDR1 and CDR2: KGHDR and SFDVKD. The CDR3 sequence is CATSEGGKETQYF. CDR3 coding DNA: TGTGCCACCAGTGAAGGCGGGAAAGAGACCCAGTACTTC.

V usage is TRBV20-1 and J usage is TRBJ1-1, with 8 positions matching TRBD1. The germline CDR1 and CDR2 sequences are DFQATT and SNEGSKA (reference sequence). The CDR3 is 13 amino acids. Trimming took 7 bases from V and 1 from J; bases not matched to a gene: 5. The DNA for the CDR3 is TGCAGTGGCACTCAGGGGGCGAACACTGAAGCTTTCTTT. Protein sequence: CSGTQGANTEAFF.

The gene calls are TRBV7-9 and TRBJ2-5; 7 nucleotides match TRBD1. The CDR3 runs 15 residues. With V trimmed by 5 bases and J by 1 base, 7 bases remained unmatched. Per the germline V gene, CDR1 is SEHNR and CDR2 is FQNEAQ (reference sequence). This chain's CDR3 is CASSPVGDSQETQYF. DNA of the CDR3: TGTGCCAGCAGCCCCGTCGGGGACAGCCAAGAGACCCAGTACTTC.

The CDR3 coding sequence is TGTGCCAGCAGCCCTGAAGTGGTAGATACGCAGTATTTT. This encodes CASSPEVVDTQYF. The chain is built from TRBV11-2 and TRBJ2-3; D is uncertain. Germline CDR1 is SGHAT and CDR2 is FQNNGV. Trimming pared 5 bases from V and 5 bases from J, leaving 11 bases between. The CDR3 has 13 residues.

The chain links TRBV5-1 to TRBJ2-5; weak D call: TRBD2 (6 bases). CDR3 length: 14 amino acids. Germline CDR1 reads SGHRS; CDR2 reads YFSETQ. Trimming removed 4 bases at V and 2 bases at J, with 12 bases between. This chain's CDR3 is CASSRLGLQETQYF. The CDR3 DNA sequence: TGCGCCAGCAGCCGGTTGGGACTGCAAGAGACCCAGTACTTC.

This chain uses TRBV11-2 with TRBJ1-1, with D possibly TRBD1 on 6 matching bases. V shed 2 bases and J shed 4 bases, with 8 bases lying between them. The CDR3 sequence is 13 residues long. Germline CDR1 is SGHAT and CDR2 is FQNNGV. CDR3 residues: CASSLQGSTEAFF. The CDR3 nucleotides read TGTGCCAGCAGCTTACAGGGGAGCACTGAAGCTTTCTTT.

The chain recombines TRBV3-1 with TRBJ2-3; D tentatively reads TRBD1 or TRBD2 (5 bases each). Germline values: CDR1 LGHDT, CDR2 YNNKEL (reference sequence). The CDR3 runs to 16 residues. Between the trimmed V and J ends, which lost 2 bases and 0 bases, there was a span of 12 bases. The CDR3 DNA is TGTGCCAGCAGCCAATTGAGGGACGGCAGCACAGATACGCAGTATTTT. Protein sequence: CASSQLRDGSTDTQYF.

The V and J genes are TRBV7-2 and TRBJ2-2; weak D call: TRBD2 (6 bases). CDR3 length: 15 amino acids. Trimming removed 5 bases from V and 1 base from J, with 11 bases in between. Germline-derived CDR1 and CDR2 are SGHTA and FQGNSA. The CDR3 DNA follows: TGTGCCAGCAGCCCGGGACTCCTGAACACCGGGGAGCTGTTTTTT. This encodes CASSPGLLNTGELFF.

The rearrangement links TRBV5-4 to TRBJ2-1; D is perhaps TRBD1 (6 bases). The germline V and J ends were trimmed by 0 bases and 6 bases, with 16 bases remaining between them. There are 16 residues in the CDR3. Germline V gives CDR1 SGHNT, CDR2 YYREEE (reference sequence). The CDR3 is CASSLGGLARSNEQFF. The CDR3 DNA is TGTGCCAGCAGCTTGGGGGGGCTAGCTAGGTCCAATGAGCAGTTCTTC.

The V call is TRBV21-1, the J call TRBJ2-7; TRBD1, the table's D call, was not compared with the DNA. TRBV21-1 is termed a pseudogene. The CDR3 covers 16 residues. CDR3 coding DNA: TGTGCCAGCAGCAAAAAGCGGGCCAGGGTCCGAGACGAGCAGTACGTC. It codes for CASSKKRARVRDEQYV.